This TCR beta chain appears in the sequencing data of a study of blood T cell repertoires in COVID-19. Study-wide context: Researchers got acute and convalescent COVID-19 samples from the United States, Italy and Spain.

Per the study methods: Amplified reference gene primers provided the basis for estimating nucleated cell counts. This table comes from immunoSEQ multiplex PCR, and its TCRdb copy is limited to in-frame clones, with some not included. V and J calls and clone size are given by that table; D and trimming were obtained from the DNA. Seen here are around 250,000 clones, about four fifths observed once, and the top ten hold 4.5% to 7%. With 4 bases clipped from V and 3 bases from J, the junction kept 9 bases outside the gene matches. In germline, CDR1 is SGHRS, CDR2 YFSETQ. CDR3 size: 15 residues. The TCR was taken from an older man with acute or convalescent COVID-19. The V and J genes are TRBV5-1 and TRBJ2-7, with TRBD1 matching 8 bases. The sequencing sample was made of peripheral blood. In nucleotides, the CDR3 is TGCGCCAGCAGCAATCCAACAGGGGGTAGCTACGAGCAGTACTTC. Its translation is CASSNPTGGSYEQYF.